Given below is one TCR beta chain in context. Its antigen remains unidentified. The CDR3 is made up of 15 amino acids. With V trimmed by 5 bases and J by 6 bases, 12 bases remained unmatched. Germline lookup yields CDR1 SGHTA and CDR2 FQGNSA. These data come from a study of cytomegalovirus exposure and HLA in healthy donors. The PCR made use of 60 Vbeta and 13 Jbeta primers. The method was immunoSEQ multiplex PCR; TCRdb's version includes in-frame clones alone and lacks a portion of them. This sample yields approximately 180,000 clones, of which about 80% are seen a single time; 6% to 7.5% belongs to the top ten. Whole-study results and caveats: A later analysis found TCR association rates differed by HLA locus, highest for DRB1 and lowest for HLA-C.

The chain is built from TRBV7-2 and TRBJ1-2, with 7 bases that match TRBD1. The receptor was isolated from a man aged 25-45 years in good health and CMV-seropositive. The sample consisted of PBMCs. The CDR3: CASSPRGQLGDGYTF. The CDR3 DNA reads TGTGCCAGCAGCCCCAGGGGACAGTTAGGGGATGGCTACACCTTC. The full variable domain, with the rest looked up from reference TRBV7-2 and TRBJ1-2, is GAGVSQSPSNKVTEKGKDVELRCDPISGHTALYWYRQSLGQGLEFLIYFQGNSAPDKSGLPSDRFSAERTGGSVSTLTIQRTQQEDSAVYLCASSPRGQLGDGYTFGSGTRLTVV.